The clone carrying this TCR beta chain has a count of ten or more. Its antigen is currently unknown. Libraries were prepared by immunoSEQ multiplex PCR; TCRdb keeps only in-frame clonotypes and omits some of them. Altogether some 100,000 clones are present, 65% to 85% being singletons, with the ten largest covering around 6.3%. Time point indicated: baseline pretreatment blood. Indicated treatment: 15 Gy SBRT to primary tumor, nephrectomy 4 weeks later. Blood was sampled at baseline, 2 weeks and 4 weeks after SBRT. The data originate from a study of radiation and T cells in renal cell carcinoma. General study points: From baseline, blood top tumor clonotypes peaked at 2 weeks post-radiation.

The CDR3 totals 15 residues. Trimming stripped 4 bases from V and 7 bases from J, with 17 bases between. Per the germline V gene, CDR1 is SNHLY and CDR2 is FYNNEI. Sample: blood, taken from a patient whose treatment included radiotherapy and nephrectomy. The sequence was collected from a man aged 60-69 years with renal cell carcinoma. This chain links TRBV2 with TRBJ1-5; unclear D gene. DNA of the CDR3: TGTGCCAGCAGTGCGGTTCGGCAACTTACACAGCCCCAGCATTTT. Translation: CASSAVRQLTQPQHF.